These T cell receptor beta chains were read from a single sample in a study of shared clonotypes between healthy human individuals. The method was immunoSEQ multiplex PCR; TCRdb's version includes in-frame clones alone and lacks a portion of them. Of approximately 2,300,000 clones listed, 80% to 95% are singletons. Sequencing was carried out using naive CD4+ T cells from PBMCs. The receptors here all came from a man between 18 and 29 years old in good health. Some clones in this sample may be carry-over from other donors' samples. CDR3s include the opening cysteine and the closing phenylalanine or tryptophan. The D gene is left open where the match is weak. Part of the rows lack a size; the others show once, few, many or a class for expanded clones.

size,D,V,J,DNA,CDR3
once,.,TRBV2,TRBJ1-1,TGTGCCAGCAGTCACAACACGGGGGGGCGCGGATTGAACACTGAAGCTTTCTTT,CASSHNTGGRGLNTEAFF
.,.,TRBV7-9,TRBJ1-2,TGTGCCAGCAGTCCTAGCGACGGGTTTACTGGCTACACCTTC,CASSPSDGFTGYTF
.,.,TRBV27,TRBJ1-3,TGTGCCAGCAGTACGACAAGTGGAAACACCATATATTTT,CASSTTSGNTIYF
.,.,TRBV7-3,TRBJ2-3,TGTGCCAGCGGATCTAGCACAGATACGCAGTATTTT,CASGSSTDTQYF
.,.,TRBV5-1,TRBJ2-7,TGCGCCAGCAGCTTGGTACCTAGGCAGGGGGGCTACGAGCAGTACTTC,CASSLVPRQGGYEQYF
.,.,TRBV5-1,TRBJ1-2,TGCGCCAGCAGCTTGGCCCGCACAGGCGACTATGGCTACACCTTC,CASSLARTGDYGYTF
.,.,TRBV28,TRBJ2-1,TGTGCCAGCAGTCTCCCCGGGAACAATGAGCAGTTCTTC,CASSLPGNNEQFF
.,TRBD1,TRBV5-4,TRBJ1-4,TGTGCCAGCAGCGGGACAGGGAAGAATGAAAAACTGTTTTTT,CASSGTGKNEKLFF
.,.,TRBV6-6,TRBJ1-1,TGTGCCAGCAGTTACGGGTGGGGAAGGAACACTGAAGCTTTCTTT,CASSYGWGRNTEAFF
.,TRBD2,TRBV14,TRBJ2-5,TGTGCCAGCGCGGGACTAGCGGGAGAGACCCAGTACTTC,CASAGLAGETQYF
.,.,TRBV7-2,TRBJ1-1,TGTGCCAGCAGCTTAGGGGCCGGTTGGGAGGCCACTGAAGCTTTCTTT,CASSLGAGWEATEAFF
.,.,TRBV2,TRBJ1-5,TGTGCCAGCAGCAGGGAGGTAAACCAGCCCCAGCATTTT,CASSREVNQPQHF
.,TRBD2,TRBV27,TRBJ2-1,TGTGCCAGCAGTAAACCACTAGCGGGAGACTACAATGAGCAGTTCTTC,CASSKPLAGDYNEQFF
.,.,TRBV28,TRBJ2-5,TGTGCCAGTAATCGGCCGGGCCGTGGGGCGCAAGAGACCCAGTACTTC,CASNRPGRGAQETQYF
once,TRBD2,TRBV5-1,TRBJ2-1,TGCGCCTCCCAGGATGGGACTAGCGGGAGAACATCCTACAATGAGCAGTTCTTC,CASQDGTSGRTSYNEQFF
once,.,TRBV29-1,TRBJ2-5,TGCAGCGCGTTCCCGGGACACAGTCAAGAGACCCAGTACTTC,CSAFPGHSQETQYF
.,.,TRBV5-6,TRBJ2-2,TGTGCCAGCAGCGCAGGACTCGGTAGGGCCGGGGAGCTGTTTTTT,CASSAGLGRAGELFF
.,.,TRBV19,TRBJ1-2,TGTGCCAGTAGTCCCCGGACACAATCCTATGGCTACACCTTC,CASSPRTQSYGYTF
few,TRBD1,TRBV19,TRBJ1-5,TGTGCCAGTAGCCGACAGGGAAATCAGCCCCAGCATTTT,CASSRQGNQPQHF
.,.,TRBV9,TRBJ1-1,TGTGCCAGCAGCGTAGGACCAACTAGCCTAAACACTGAAGCTTTCTTT,CASSVGPTSLNTEAFF
.,.,TRBV5-1,TRBJ2-5,TGCGCCAGCAGCTTGATGGGGTCGGGAGAGACCCAGTACTTC,CASSLMGSGETQYF
.,TRBD2,TRBV29-1,TRBJ2-3,TGCAGCGTTTACCTGGCGGGAGGAGGCGCAGATACGCAGTATTTT,CSVYLAGGGADTQYF
.,.,TRBV6-4,TRBJ2-1,TGTGCCAGCAGCAACGAGCGGGAGCAGTTCTTC,CASSNEREQFF
.,.,TRBV21-1,TRBJ2-7,TGTGCCAGCAGCAATCCTACAGGACTAGCGGGAGGGCAGTACTTC,CASSNPTGLAGGQYF
.,.,TRBV19,TRBJ1-2,TGTGCCAGTAGTATAACAATATCCGAAGTGGGCTACACCTTC,CASSITISEVGYTF
.,.,TRBV28,TRBJ2-3,TGTGCCAGCAGTTTACTTGGCCCCACAGATACGCAGTATTTT,CASSLLGPTDTQYF
.,TRBD2,TRBV7-3,TRBJ2-3,TGTGCCAGCAGCCCCCGACTAGCGGGAGTAGATACGCAGTATTTT,CASSPRLAGVDTQYF
.,.,TRBV6-1,TRBJ1-5,TGTGCCAGCACGGACAGTTTCTCCCGGCCCCAGCATTTT,CASTDSFSRPQHF
.,.,TRBV6-1,TRBJ2-4,TGTGCCAGCAGTGCCCATAACGCCCAAGCCAAAAACATTCAGTACTTC,CASSAHNAQAKNIQYF
.,TRBD2,TRBV20-1,TRBJ2-7,TGCAGTGCCGAAAGCGGGGACGCCATTTTC,CSAESGDAIF
.,TRBD1,TRBV25-1,TRBJ1-2,TGTGCCAGCAGTAGAACAGGGGACCAATATGGCTACACCTTC,CASSRTGDQYGYTF
.,.,TRBV7-3,TRBJ2-1,TGTGCCAGCAGCTTAATGCCGGGACAACCCTACAATGAGCAGTTCTTC,CASSLMPGQPYNEQFF
.,TRBD2,TRBV14,TRBJ2-7,TGTGCCAGCAGCCAAGCCGTCCTACTAGCGGGAGGGCTACAATACTTC,CASSQAVLLAGGLQYF